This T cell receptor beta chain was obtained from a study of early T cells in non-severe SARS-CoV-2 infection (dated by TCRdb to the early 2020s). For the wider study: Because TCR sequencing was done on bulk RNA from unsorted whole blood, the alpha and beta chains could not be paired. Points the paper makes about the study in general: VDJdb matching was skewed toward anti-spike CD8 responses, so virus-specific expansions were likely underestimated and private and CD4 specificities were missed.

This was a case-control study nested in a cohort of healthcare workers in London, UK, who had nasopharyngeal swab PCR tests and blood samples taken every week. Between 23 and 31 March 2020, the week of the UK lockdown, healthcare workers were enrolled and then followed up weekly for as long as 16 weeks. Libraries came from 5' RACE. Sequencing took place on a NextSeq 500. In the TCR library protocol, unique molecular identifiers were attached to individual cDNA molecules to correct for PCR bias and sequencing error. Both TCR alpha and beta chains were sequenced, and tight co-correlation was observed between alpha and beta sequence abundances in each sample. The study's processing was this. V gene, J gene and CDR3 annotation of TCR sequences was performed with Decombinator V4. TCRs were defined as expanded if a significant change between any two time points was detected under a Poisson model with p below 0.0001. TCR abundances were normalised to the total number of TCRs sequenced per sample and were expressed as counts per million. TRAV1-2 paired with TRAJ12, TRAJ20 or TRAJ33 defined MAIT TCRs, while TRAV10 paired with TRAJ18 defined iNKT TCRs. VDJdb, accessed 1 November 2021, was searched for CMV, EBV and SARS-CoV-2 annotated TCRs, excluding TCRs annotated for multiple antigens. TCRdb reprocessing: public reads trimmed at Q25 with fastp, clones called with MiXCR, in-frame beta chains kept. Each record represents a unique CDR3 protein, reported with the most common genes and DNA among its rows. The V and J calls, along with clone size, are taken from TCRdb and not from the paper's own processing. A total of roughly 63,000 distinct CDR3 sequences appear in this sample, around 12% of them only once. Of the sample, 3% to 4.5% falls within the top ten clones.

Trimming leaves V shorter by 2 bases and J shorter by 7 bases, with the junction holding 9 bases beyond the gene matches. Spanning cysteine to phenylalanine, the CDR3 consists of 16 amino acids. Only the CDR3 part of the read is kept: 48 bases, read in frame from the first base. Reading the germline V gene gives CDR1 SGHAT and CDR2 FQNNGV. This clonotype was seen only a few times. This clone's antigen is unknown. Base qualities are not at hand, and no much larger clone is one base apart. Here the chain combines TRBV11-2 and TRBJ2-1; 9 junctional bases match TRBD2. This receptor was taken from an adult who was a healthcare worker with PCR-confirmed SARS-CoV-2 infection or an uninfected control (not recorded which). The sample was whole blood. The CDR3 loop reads CASSLRWAGGPNEQFF. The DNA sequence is TGTGCCAGCAGCTTAAGGTGGGCGGGAGGGCCGAATGAGCAGTTCTTC.